The 5 T cell receptor beta chains below all came from one sample that was sequenced in a study of cytomegalovirus exposure and HLA in healthy donors. A multiplex PCR was run with 60 Vbeta primers and 13 Jbeta primers. Using immunoSEQ multiplex PCR, the repertoire was profiled, and TCRdb retains in-frame clones only, with some absent. The data show under 80,000 clones, with 70% to 75% seen just once and 4.5% to 6% held by the top ten. Source material: PBMCs. The receptors originated from a woman between 25 and 40 years old in good health and CMV-seronegative.

This clone came up a few times. The chain couples TRBV5-1 to TRBJ1-3; D is uncertain. The germline gives CDR1 SGHRS, CDR2 YFSETQ. V dropped 0 bases and J dropped 8 bases, with 6 bases sitting between them. The CDR3 covers 12 residues. This CDR3 is CASSLEGDTIYF. The CDR3 nucleotides are TGCGCCAGCAGCTTGGAGGGAGACACCATATATTTT.

There are a few counts of this clone. The rearrangement joins TRBV19 to TRBJ2-1; TRBD2 might be the D (5 bases). The CDR3 runs to 16 residues. Germline V gene lookup returns CDR1 LNHDA and CDR2 SQIVND (reference sequence). Trimming stripped 4 bases from V and 0 bases from J, with 13 bases between. Here the CDR3 reads CASSRETYNSYNEQFF. CDR3 sequence (DNA): TGTGCCAGTAGTAGGGAGACTTACAACTCCTACAATGAGCAGTTCTTC.

This clone is a singleton in its sample. This chain joins TRBV5-4 and TRBJ2-3, with TRBD1 matching over 9 bases. The CDR3 totals 15 residues. Germline loops: CDR1 SGHNT, CDR2 YYREEE (reference sequence). V was clipped by 4 bases and J by 6 bases; unmatched bases: 9. The CDR3 sequence: CASSHKTGGGDTQYF. CDR3 sequence (DNA): TGTGCCAGCAGCCATAAAACAGGGGGCGGTGATACGCAGTATTTT.

V gene TRBV4-3 combines with J gene TRBJ2-2; D might be TRBD1 (5 bases). V was shortened by 0 bases and J by 3 bases, with 20 bases between the two germline ends. This CDR3 has 19 residues. Germline CDR1 reads LGHNA; CDR2 reads YSLEER. CDR3 DNA sequence: TGCGCCAGCAGCCAAGAGGTAGGGGCAGGCGTGTTCGACACCGGGGAGCTGTTTTTT. Encoded protein: CASSQEVGAGVFDTGELFF.

The chain uses TRBV7-2 and TRBJ1-1; D might be TRBD1 (6 bases). Germline lookup yields CDR1 SGHTA and CDR2 FQGNSA. CDR3 size: 14 residues. Between the trimmed V and J ends, which lost 5 bases and 0 bases, there was a span of 10 bases. The CDR3, as DNA: TGTGCCAGCAGCCCCTGGACAGTGAACACTGAAGCTTTCTTT. Translating gives CASSPWTVNTEAFF. The whole variable domain, remainder taken from reference TRBV7-2 and TRBJ1-1, is GAGVSQSPSNKVTEKGKDVELRCDPISGHTALYWYRQSLGQGLEFLIYFQGNSAPDKSGLPSDRFSAERTGGSVSTLTIQRTQQEDSAVYLCASSPWTVNTEAFFGQGTRLTVV.